The rows below give T cell receptor beta chains drawn from one sample of a study of T cell repertoires in cytomegalovirus infection. Via MiXCR, TCRdb re-called the reads, giving one row per CDR3 protein. The sample lists roughly 280,000 distinct CDR3 sequences; about 13% were seen once. Source material: PBMCs. The receptors originated from a human donor in good health (CMV status not recorded). Some clones in this sample may be carry-over from other donors' samples. CDR3s include the opening cysteine and the closing phenylalanine or tryptophan. The order of the fields is D gene, V gene, J gene, clone size, CDR3 DNA, CDR3 protein. A D gene is named only where the DNA matches it firmly. Some rows have no size entry. The others give once, few or many, or a class for an expanded clone.

NA	TRBV4-2	TRBJ1-5	few	TGTGCCAGCAGCCAAGATTTGGGCAGGGGCGTGGGGAATCAGCCCCAGCATTTT	CASSQDLGRGVGNQPQHF
TRBD1	TRBV15	TRBJ1-2	NA	TGTGCCACCAGCAGAGCCTCGGACAGGGACGGCTACACCTTC	CATSRASDRDGYTF
NA	TRBV7-8	TRBJ1-6	many	TGTGCCAGCAGCCCATACAGGGTGCCCTACAGGGATTCACCCCTCCACTTT	CASSPYRVPYRDSPLHF
NA	TRBV12-3/TRBV12-4	TRBJ2-1	NA	TGTGCCAGCAGCGACTGGGCCACGAATGAGCAGTTCTTC	CASSDWATNEQFF
NA	TRBV28	TRBJ2-4	few	TGTGCCAGCAGTTCCCAGGGGGCGGGAGGCAAAAACATTCAGTACTTC	CASSSQGAGGKNIQYF
TRBD1	TRBV19	TRBJ1-5	few	TGTGCCAGTAGTAAGGGACAGCTCAATCAGCCCCAGCATTTT	CASSKGQLNQPQHF
NA	TRBV6-2/TRBV6-3	TRBJ1-5	NA	TGTGCCGGCAGTTACTCCTCTTCGGTCGGGGGGCACCAGCCCCAGCATTTT	CAGSYSSSVGGHQPQHF
TRBD1	TRBV29-1	TRBJ2-1	few	TGCAGCGTTGGAGACAGGGGGCGACTTTCGGCCAATGAGCAGTTCTTC	CSVGDRGRLSANEQFF
NA	TRBV10-2	TRBJ2-1	NA	TGCGCCACCTCTCCTCCGCGCTCGGGTGAGCAGTTCTTC	CATSPPRSGEQFF
NA	TRBV9	TRBJ2-3	many	TGTGCCAGCAGCGTAGGCCCCTTCACAGATACGCAGTATTTT	CASSVGPFTDTQYF
NA	TRBV6-5	TRBJ2-7	few	TGTGCCAGCCGTACACTATCTTCCTACGAGCAGTACTTC	CASRTLSSYEQYF
NA	TRBV19	TRBJ2-4	few	TGTGCCAGTAGTATCCCGATTGGAGCCAAAAACATTCAGTACTTC	CASSIPIGAKNIQYF
NA	TRBV23-1	TRBJ2-7	many	TGCGCCAGCAGGCAGGGGGGAGAGGCTAGCGGCAGCTCCTACGAGCAGTACTTC	CASRQGGEASGSSYEQYF
NA	TRBV5-1	TRBJ2-1	few	TGCGCCAGCAGCTGGATCGGGACAAACGATGAGCAGTTCTTC	CASSWIGTNDEQFF
NA	TRBV7-2	TRBJ2-2	many	TGTGCCAGCAGCTTAGGGACAACGAACACCGGGGAGCTGTTTTTT	CASSLGTTNTGELFF
TRBD1	TRBV28	TRBJ1-1	NA	TGTGCCAGCAGTTCGACAGGGATGAACACTGAAGCTTTCTTT	CASSSTGMNTEAFF
NA	TRBV5-1	TRBJ1-3	few	TGCGCCAGCGCCTTGGGGGACGGCCGTTCTGGAAACACCATATATTTT	CASALGDGRSGNTIYF
NA	TRBV28	TRBJ2-5	NA	TGTGCCAGCAGTTTATACCGGTCTGGGGTCCATGCGACCCAGTACTTC	CASSLYRSGVHATQYF
TRBD1	TRBV28	TRBJ1-5	many	TGTGCCAGCAGTATCTACGGCTTGGACAGGGGGCCGGGTCAGCCCCAGCATTTT	CASSIYGLDRGPGQPQHF
NA	TRBV12-3/TRBV12-4	TRBJ2-7	many	TGTGCCAGCAAGGACAGATTTGACTCCTACGAGCAGTACTTC	CASKDRFDSYEQYF
NA	TRBV29-1	TRBJ1-2	NA	TGCAGCGCCGCCCCCGACGGTAGAAACTATGGCTACACCTTC	CSAAPDGRNYGYTF
NA	TRBV6-6	TRBJ1-1	NA	TGTGCCAGCAGTTACGCGTCCAAGGGGTCGACAGCTTTCTTT	CASSYASKGSTAFF
NA	TRBV2	TRBJ2-1	NA	TGTGCCAGCACGCGTGAGATTAGCTCCTACAATGAGCAGTTCTTC	CASTREISSYNEQFF
NA	TRBV25-1	TRBJ1-1	few	TGTGCCAGCAGTGACTGGAGCCGTCCGAACACTGAAGCTTTCTTT	CASSDWSRPNTEAFF
NA	TRBV7-9	TRBJ1-2	few	TGTGCCAGCACCTTCACGGGTTCGAACTATGGCTACACCTTC	CASTFTGSNYGYTF
TRBD1	TRBV20-1	TRBJ1-2	many	TGCAGTGCGAAATCACAGGGGGACTATGGCTACACCTTC	CSAKSQGDYGYTF
NA	TRBV4-2	TRBJ1-6	few	TGTGCCAGCAGCCAAGAGGAACGACAGGATTCACCCCTCCACTTT	CASSQEERQDSPLHF
NA	TRBV7-6	TRBJ2-1	many	TGTGCCAGCAGCTCACGCCTGGCGAACAATGAGCAGTTCTTC	CASSSRLANNEQFF
NA	TRBV20-1	TRBJ2-3	many	TGCAGTGCGGATCCACTAGAGCCTGGCACAGATACGCAGTATTTT	CSADPLEPGTDTQYF